The 32 T cell receptor beta chains presented below share a single source sample, sequenced in a study of T cell responses to AZD1222 COVID-19 vaccine. Clones were read by immunoSEQ multiplex PCR, and TCRdb kept only the in-frame ones, dropping some. The sample has about 100,000 clones; 85% to 90% are singletons. The input for sequencing was peripheral blood, taken on day 0 of AZD1222 vaccination. Source of these receptors: an adult in good health.

The gene calls are TRBV6-5 and TRBJ1-5; tentatively, D is TRBD1 (6 bases). Trimming left V 5 bases short and J 3 bases short, with 11 bases between. Germline V gene data show CDR1 as MNHEY and CDR2 as SVGAGI. The CDR3 totals 14 residues. Written as DNA, the CDR3 is TGTGCCAGCAGTCGAGGGGGGAACAATCAGCCCCAGCATTTT. It codes for CASSRGGNNQPQHF.

The rearrangement links TRBV10-1 to TRBJ2-3; 13 nucleotides line up with TRBD2. This CDR3 region has 18 residues. J gave up 0 bases and V 6 bases, and 9 bases lay outside the gene matches. The germline gives CDR1 WNHNN, CDR2 SYGVQD (reference sequence). The chain's CDR3 is CASSRTSGGVDSTDTQYF. DNA of the CDR3: TGCGCCAGCAGCCGGACTAGCGGGGGCGTCGATAGCACAGATACGCAGTATTTT.

The chain employs TRBV27 and TRBJ1-2; 12 bases fit TRBD1. This CDR3 has 18 residues. The ends lost 6 bases at V and 5 bases at J; junction bases unmatched: 16. CDR1 is MNHEY and CDR2 is SMNVEV in the germline V gene (reference sequence). The CDR3 DNA follows: TGTGCCAGCAGCCCTTTTATAAGGGACAGGGGGCGGTTGTATGGCTACACCTTC. Amino acid sequence: CASSPFIRDRGRLYGYTF.

V is TRBV6-5 and J is TRBJ1-3; 7 bases align to TRBD1. V shed 9 bases, J shed 7 bases, and the junction held 3 bases outside the gene matches. Looked up from germline, CDR1 is MNHEY and CDR2 is SVGAGI. The CDR3 totals 11 residues. The CDR3 loop is CASQGGNTIYF. DNA for the CDR3: TGTGCCAGTCAGGGGGGGAACACCATATATTTT.

The chain employs TRBV6-1 and TRBJ1-5, with D hard to call. Per germline, CDR1 MNHNS and CDR2 SASEGT. The CDR3 spans 16 residues. Trimming removed 4 bases from V and 2 bases from J, with 15 bases in between. The DNA for the CDR3 is TGTGCCAGCAGTGGGGGAGACAAACCGCGCAATCAGCCCCAGCATTTT. It translates to CASSGGDKPRNQPQHF.

Only one count was recorded for this clone. V and J are TRBV2 and TRBJ1-5; D is possibly TRBD1 (5 bases). Germline lookup yields CDR1 SNHLY and CDR2 FYNNEI. Trimming cost V 6 bases and J 5 bases, with 17 bases left between them. CDR3 size: 15 residues. CDR3 in DNA: TGTGCCAGCAGCCCTCAGGGAGTTAATTATCAGCCCCAGCATTTT. Residues: CASSPQGVNYQPQHF.

The rearrangement links TRBV6-5 to TRBJ1-1; no firm D call. In germline, CDR1 is MNHEY, CDR2 SVGAGI. V was cut by 6 bases and J by 8 bases, with 10 bases left in between. The CDR3 covers 11 residues. The CDR3 DNA is TGTGCCAGCAGGGAGGACGGGGAAGCTTTCTTT. Encoded protein: CASREDGEAFF.

This clone is a singleton in its sample. The same CDR3 also results from other DNA sequences found in this sample. The chain has TRBV28 and TRBJ1-2; no firm D call. The CDR3 spans 12 residues. Germline CDR1 reads MDHEN; CDR2 reads SYDVKM. Deletions cut 7 bases from V and 5 bases from J, with 11 bases between. The CDR3 region has the DNA TGTGCCAGCAACGGTGGTTTGTATGGCTACACCTTC. Its translation is CASNGGLYGYTF.

Note on this clone: The junction differs from germline at one of its ends, possibly a read error. The rearrangement links TRBV5-4 to TRBJ1-4; 9 nucleotides match TRBD1. The V gene's germline CDR1 is SGHNT and CDR2 YYREEE (reference sequence). The CDR3 runs 14 residues. Here the CDR3 reads CASSAPRQGGNEVF. CDR3 DNA: TGTGCCAGCAGCGCGCCGCGACAGGGGGGCAATGAGGTTTTT. Variable domain in full (rest from reference TRBV5-4 and TRBJ1-4): ETGVTQSPTHLIKTRGQQVTLRCSSQSGHNTVSWYQQALGQGPQFIFQYYREEENGRGNFPPRFSGLQFPNYSSELNVNALELDDSALYLCASSAPRQGGNEVFGSGTQLSVL.

The CDR3 region has the DNA TGCGCCAGCAGCTTGGGGAGTAGCACAGATACGCAGTATTTT. As protein: CASSLGSSTDTQYF. V usage is TRBV5-1 and J usage is TRBJ2-3; D gene unclear. V shed 0 bases and J shed 0 bases, with 5 bases lying between them. CDR3 length equals 14 residues. CDR1 is SGHRS and CDR2 is YFSETQ in the germline V gene.

This chain links TRBV7-7 with TRBJ1-1; D call uncertain. The CDR3 spans 13 residues. CDR1 and CDR2 (germline): SSHAT, FNYEAQ (reference sequence). The V gene lost 5 bases and the J gene lost 0 bases, with 7 bases spanning the gap. CDR3 sequence reads: CASSPSMNTEAFF. Here the CDR3 DNA reads TGTGCCAGCAGCCCCTCCATGAACACTGAAGCTTTCTTT.

CDR3 nucleotide sequence: TGTGCCACCGGTGGGACTAGCGGCTACGAGCAGTACTTC. It translates to CATGGTSGYEQYF. The chain joins TRBV24-1 to TRBJ2-7, with TRBD2 matching over 11 bases. Germline values: CDR1 KGHDR, CDR2 SFDVKD. V was pared by 9 bases and J by 3 bases, with 3 bases of the junction left unmatched. The CDR3 sequence is 13 residues long.

This chain connects TRBV7-8 to TRBJ2-7; 7 nucleotides align to TRBD1. With V trimmed by 7 bases and J by 3 bases, 12 bases remained unmatched. The length of the CDR3 is 15 residues. The germline gives CDR1 SGHVS, CDR2 FQNEAQ. The CDR3, as DNA: TGTGCCAGCACCTCCGGCAGACAGGGCTTCTACGAGCAGTACTTC. Protein sequence: CASTSGRQGFYEQYF.

The chain uses TRBV2 and TRBJ1-5; D unclear. The CDR3 is 15 residues long. The V end lost 4 bases, the J end lost 0 bases, and 10 bases lay between the germline ends. From germline, CDR1 is SNHLY and CDR2 FYNNEI. The CDR3 loop reads CASSAEDGSNQPQHF. CDR3 nucleotide sequence: TGTGCCAGCAGTGCGGAGGACGGTAGCAATCAGCCCCAGCATTTT.

The chain recombines TRBV7-9 with TRBJ1-1; 11 bases map to TRBD1. V shed 5 bases and J 3 bases; nucleotides not matched to a gene: 2. The CDR3 extends over 14 amino acids. CDR1 and CDR2 (germline): SEHNR, FQNEAQ (reference sequence). CDR3: CASSPGQGDTEAFF. The CDR3 region has the DNA TGTGCCAGCAGCCCGGGACAGGGGGACACTGAAGCTTTCTTT.

J is TRBJ2-7 and V is TRBV28; the D gene could be TRBD1 or TRBD2 (5 bases each). Germline assignment: CDR1 MDHEN and CDR2 SYDVKM. Trimming removed 6 bases at V and 2 bases at J, with 17 bases between. This CDR3 is 15 amino acids long. The CDR3 protein is CASSKPGTATYEQYF. DNA of the CDR3: TGTGCCAGCAGCAAACCCGGGACGGCGACCTACGAGCAGTACTTC.

The CDR3 loop is CASKASITNTGELFF. The CDR3 nucleotides read TGCGCCAGCAAAGCTAGCATTACGAACACCGGGGAGCTGTTTTTT. V and J are TRBV5-1 and TRBJ2-2; D may be TRBD2 (5 bases). The CDR3 runs 15 residues. Germline-derived CDR1 and CDR2 are SGHRS and YFSETQ. Between the trimmed V and J ends, which lost 6 bases and 0 bases, there was a span of 12 bases.

This chain connects TRBV5-1 to TRBJ1-4, with 9 positions matching TRBD1. CDR1 is SGHRS, CDR2 YFSETQ, per germline. The ends lost 4 bases at V and 7 bases at J; junction bases unmatched: 5. The CDR3 spans 14 residues. For the CDR3, the DNA is TGCGCCAGCAGCCAGGACAGGGGAGGTGAAAAACTGTTTTTT. Translated: CASSQDRGGEKLFF.

This clone was counted a few times. The rearrangement links TRBV11-2 to TRBJ1-5; D may be TRBD1 (5 bases). The CDR3 covers 15 residues. The germline gives CDR1 SGHAT, CDR2 FQNNGV. V was pared by 1 base and J by 9 bases, with 16 bases between. The CDR3 spells CASSLGPSTGRPQHF. In nucleotides, the CDR3 is TGTGCCAGCAGCTTAGGTCCCTCGACGGGGCGGCCCCAGCATTTT.

V and J are TRBV6-6 and TRBJ1-4, with D perhaps matching TRBD1 (5 bases). Looked up from germline, CDR1 is MNHNY and CDR2 is SVGAGI (reference sequence). This CDR3 has 13 residues. V lost 6 bases and J 8 bases, leaving 13 bases between the germline ends. CDR3 DNA sequence: TGTGCCAGCAGCGCAGTGGGGCTAGAAAAACTGTTTTTT. It translates to CASSAVGLEKLFF.

The rearrangement joins TRBV15 to TRBJ1-2; D gene uncertain. The CDR3 has 17 residues. The germline CDR1 and CDR2 sequences are LNHNV and YYDKDF (reference sequence). V was trimmed by 0 bases and J by 3 bases, leaving 17 bases between them. CDR3 sequence: CATSRDRNTLVDYGYTF. The CDR3 bases are TGTGCCACCAGCAGAGATAGGAACACCCTAGTAGACTATGGCTACACCTTC.

The rearrangement joins TRBV6-5 to TRBJ2-5, with D unresolved. Per the germline V gene, CDR1 is MNHEY and CDR2 is SVGAGI. Trimming shortened V by 2 bases and J by 2 bases, and 15 bases separated the two germline ends. This CDR3 region has 16 residues. CDR3 loop: CASSYDVGYGQETQYF. DNA of the CDR3: TGTGCCAGCAGTTACGATGTTGGTTACGGTCAAGAGACCCAGTACTTC.

The chain carries TRBV7-6 and TRBJ1-1; 8 bases line up with TRBD1. The CDR3 covers 15 residues. The trim removed 2 bases at V and 10 bases at J, leaving 12 bases unmatched. Germline-derived CDR1 and CDR2 are SGHVS and FNYEAQ. CDR3 coding DNA: TGTGCCAGCAGCTTATTTCAGGGGGCCGCTAAAAGAGCTTTCTTT. Its translation: CASSLFQGAAKRAFF.

This clone has a handful of counts. The genes are TRBV6-5 and TRBJ2-5, with 9 bases that match TRBD2. The CDR3 has 16 residues. Unmatched junction bases numbered 6, after V lost 3 bases and J lost 1 base. The germline V gene has CDR1 MNHEY and CDR2 SVGAGI. The CDR3 nucleotides read TGTGCCAGCAGTTATCTTCTAGCGGGGTCCCAAGAGACCCAGTACTTC. Its protein is CASSYLLAGSQETQYF.

The V call is TRBV24-1, the J call TRBJ1-5; D perhaps matches TRBD1 (5 bases). Between the trimmed V and J ends, which lost 5 bases and 6 bases, there was a span of 16 bases. The germline V gene has CDR1 KGHDR and CDR2 SFDVKD. The CDR3 covers 15 residues. The CDR3 loop is CATSASGQYGQPQHF. The CDR3, as DNA: TGTGCCACCAGTGCCTCCGGACAATACGGTCAGCCCCAGCATTTT.

The J gene is TRBJ2-7, the V gene TRBV18; possibly TRBD1 or TRBD2 for D (5 bases each). Germline CDR1 reads KGHSH; CDR2 reads LQKENI. This CDR3 has 16 amino acids. V was trimmed by 3 bases and J by 4 bases, leaving 19 bases between them. The CDR3 DNA reads as TGTGCCAGCTCACCCTCGTCGGATCCCGGGGCGTACGAGCAGTACTTC. Translation: CASSPSSDPGAYEQYF. Based on the CDR3 plus reference TRBV18 and TRBJ2-7, the full variable domain is NAGVMQNPRHLVRRRGQEARLRCSPMKGHSHVYWYRQLPEEGLKFMVYLQKENIIDESGMPKERFSAEFPKEGPSILRIQQVVRGDSAAYFCASSPSSDPGAYEQYFGPGTRLTVT.

This chain uses TRBV15 with TRBJ2-1, with D tentatively TRBD1 or TRBD2 (5 bases each). The V gene lost 0 bases and the J gene lost 0 bases, with 9 bases spanning the gap. Germline CDR1 is LNHNV and CDR2 is YYDKDF (reference sequence). CDR3 length: 16 amino acids. The CDR3 loop is CATSRDWGSSYNEQFF. In nucleotides, the CDR3 is TGTGCCACCAGCAGAGATTGGGGGAGCTCCTACAATGAGCAGTTCTTC. The whole variable domain, remainder taken from reference TRBV15 and TRBJ2-1, is DAMVIQNPRYQVTQFGKPVTLSCSQTLNHNVMYWYQQKSSQAPKLLFHYYDKDFNNEADTPDNFQSRRPNTSFCFLDIRSPGLGDTAMYLCATSRDWGSSYNEQFFGPGTRLTVL.

The chain uses TRBV28 and TRBJ1-5, with 8 bases matching TRBD1. Germline values: CDR1 MDHEN, CDR2 SYDVKM. The V segment lost 3 bases and the J segment 4 bases; nucleotides outside the gene matches: 5. This CDR3 contains 15 residues. CDR3 protein: CASSLLDRANQPQHF. CDR3 nucleotides: TGTGCCAGCAGTTTGTTGGACAGGGCTAATCAGCCCCAGCATTTT.

DNA of the CDR3: TGCAGCATGACAGCGAACACTGAAGCTTTCTTT. It codes for CSMTANTEAFF. The genes are TRBV20-1 and TRBJ1-1, with D possibly TRBD1 on 5 matching bases. The CDR3 is made up of 11 amino acids. CDR1 is DFQATT and CDR2 is SNEGSKA in the germline V gene (reference sequence).

This chain uses TRBV10-1 with TRBJ2-1; D may be TRBD1 or TRBD2 (5 bases each). The V gene lost 0 bases and the J gene lost 13 bases, with 13 bases spanning the gap. Germline-derived CDR1 and CDR2 are WNHNN and SYGVQD (reference sequence). The CDR3 covers 13 residues. The CDR3 loop reads CASSESGVAIQFF. The CDR3 nucleotides read TGCGCCAGCAGTGAGTCGGGGGTAGCCATACAGTTCTTC.

The chain carries TRBV4-2 and TRBJ1-3, with 7 bases lining up with TRBD1. This CDR3 has 16 residues. Germline CDR1 LGHNA, CDR2 YNFKEQ. Trimming removed 1 base from V and 7 bases from J; junction bases left unmatched: 10. The CDR3 here is CASSQGDRQGGNTIYF. The DNA of the CDR3 is TGTGCCAGCAGCCAAGGCGATAGACAGGGCGGGAACACCATATATTTT.

This clone has just a few counts. The V gene is TRBV2, the J gene TRBJ1-5; unclear D gene. Trimming removed 3 bases from V and 5 bases from J, with 14 bases in between. The germline V gene has CDR1 SNHLY and CDR2 FYNNEI. The CDR3 has 15 amino acids. CDR3 residues: CASSEGQVFYQPQHF. Written as DNA, the CDR3 is TGTGCCAGCAGTGAGGGCCAGGTTTTTTATCAGCCCCAGCATTTT.